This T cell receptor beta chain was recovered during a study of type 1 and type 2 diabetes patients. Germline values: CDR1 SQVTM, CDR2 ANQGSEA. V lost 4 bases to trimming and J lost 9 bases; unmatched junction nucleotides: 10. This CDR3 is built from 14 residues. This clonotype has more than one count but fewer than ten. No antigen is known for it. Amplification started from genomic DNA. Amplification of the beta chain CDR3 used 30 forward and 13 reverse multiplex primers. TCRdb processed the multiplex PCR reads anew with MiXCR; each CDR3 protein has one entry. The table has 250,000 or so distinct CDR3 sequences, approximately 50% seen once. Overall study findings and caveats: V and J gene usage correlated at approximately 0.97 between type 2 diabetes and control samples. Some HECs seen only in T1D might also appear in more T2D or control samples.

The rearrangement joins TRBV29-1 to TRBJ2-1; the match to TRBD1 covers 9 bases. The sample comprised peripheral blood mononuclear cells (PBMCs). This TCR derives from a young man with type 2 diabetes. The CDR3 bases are TGCAGCGTTGCCGGACAGGGGCGAACTAGTGAGCAGTTCTTC. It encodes CSVAGQGRTSEQFF.